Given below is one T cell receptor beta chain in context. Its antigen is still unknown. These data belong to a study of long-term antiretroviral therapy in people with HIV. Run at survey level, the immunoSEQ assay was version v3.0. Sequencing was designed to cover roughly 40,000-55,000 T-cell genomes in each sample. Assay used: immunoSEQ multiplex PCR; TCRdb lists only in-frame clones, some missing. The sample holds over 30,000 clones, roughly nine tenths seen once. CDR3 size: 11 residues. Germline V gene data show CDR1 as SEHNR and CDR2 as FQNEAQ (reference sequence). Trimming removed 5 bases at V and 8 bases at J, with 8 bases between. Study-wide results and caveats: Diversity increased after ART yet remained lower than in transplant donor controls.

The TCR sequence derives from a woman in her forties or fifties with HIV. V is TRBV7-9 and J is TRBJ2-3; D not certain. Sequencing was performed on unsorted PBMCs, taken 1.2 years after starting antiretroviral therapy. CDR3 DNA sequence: TGTGCCAGCAGCCCACGTGCTACGCAGTATTTT. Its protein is CASSPRATQYF.